This T cell receptor beta chain was sequenced during a study of molecular identifiers for immune sequencing clone quantification. TCRdb used MiXCR to reprocess the PCR reads, holding one entry per CDR3 protein. The table records under 800,000 distinct CDR3 sequences, 25% of them present only once. In this sample, this clonotype turned up a few times. This TCR came from a human donor in good health. Some libraries in this study had Jurkat cell RNA spiked in. The sequencing sample was made of naive CD8+ T cells from blood, with Jurkat cell RNA spiked in. Noted subset: FACS-sorted CD8+CD4-CCR7+CD45RA+ naive T cells.

The CDR3 loop reads CASSSGPDSWVTEAFF. The CDR3 bases are TGTGCCAGTAGTAGCGGACCTGACTCCTGGGTCACTGAAGCTTTCTTT. The chain has TRBV19 and TRBJ1-1; D not resolved. The CDR3 sequence is 16 residues long. Trimming pared 4 bases from V and 4 bases from J, leaving 19 bases between. The germline gives CDR1 LNHDA, CDR2 SQIVND (reference sequence).